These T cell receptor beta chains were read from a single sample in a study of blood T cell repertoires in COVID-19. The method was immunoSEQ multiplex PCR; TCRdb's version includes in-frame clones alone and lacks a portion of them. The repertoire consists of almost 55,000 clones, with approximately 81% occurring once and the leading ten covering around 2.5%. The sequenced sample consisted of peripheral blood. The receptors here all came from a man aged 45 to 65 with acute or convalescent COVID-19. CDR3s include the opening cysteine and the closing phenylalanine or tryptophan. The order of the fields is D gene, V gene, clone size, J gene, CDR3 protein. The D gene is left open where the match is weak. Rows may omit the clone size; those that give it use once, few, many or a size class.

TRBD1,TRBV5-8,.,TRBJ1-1,CASSLSQGPAFF
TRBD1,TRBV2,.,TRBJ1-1,CASSRDRGGMNTEAFF
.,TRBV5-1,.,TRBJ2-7,CASSLAGSSFDEQYF
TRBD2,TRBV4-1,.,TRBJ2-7,CASSQDPPGGSEQYF
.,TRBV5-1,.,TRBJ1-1,CASSLDERRGNTEAFF
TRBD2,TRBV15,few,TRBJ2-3,CATSRPGLAGGADTQYF
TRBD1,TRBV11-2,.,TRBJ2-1,CASSLVRTGQNEQFF
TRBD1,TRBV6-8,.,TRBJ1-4,CASSRQGWSTSNEKLFF
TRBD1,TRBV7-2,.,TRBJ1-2,CASSPGGGQKNYGYTF
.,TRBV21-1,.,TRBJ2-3,CASSKVRAGEGPTDTQYF
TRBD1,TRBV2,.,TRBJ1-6,CASSPSAGQVTSPLHF
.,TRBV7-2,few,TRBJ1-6,CASSLDSRNSPLHF
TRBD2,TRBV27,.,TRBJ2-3,CASSQSTSGSTDTQYF
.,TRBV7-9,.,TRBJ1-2,CASSLPGLGYGYTF
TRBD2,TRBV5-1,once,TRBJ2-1,CASSLAGTSDRSSYNEQFF
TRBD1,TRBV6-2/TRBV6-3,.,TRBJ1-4,CASSYDRDEKLFF
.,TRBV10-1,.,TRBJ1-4,CASSDGTENEKLFF
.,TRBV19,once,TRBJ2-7,CASSDYLRVYEQYF